These 13 T cell receptor beta chains were all obtained from the same sample, sequenced in a study of cytomegalovirus exposure and HLA in healthy donors. The primer mix had 60 Vbeta and 13 Jbeta primers. Clones were read by immunoSEQ multiplex PCR, and TCRdb kept only the in-frame ones, dropping some. The repertoire consists of around 140,000 clones, with 83% occurring once and the leading ten covering 1.5%. The source material was PBMCs. The source is a man in his forties in good health and CMV-seronegative.

V is TRBV21-1 and J is TRBJ2-1; the table's D call of TRBD2 was not tested on the DNA. TRBV21-1 is a pseudogene locus. The CDR3 is made up of 21 amino acids. DNA for the CDR3: TGTGCCAGCAGCAAAGAATGGCCTAGCGGGGGGGCGAGTATCTCCTACAATGAGCAGTTCTTC. The encoded protein is CASSKEWPSGGASISYNEQFF.

As concerns this clone: Other DNA sequences from this sample encode an identical CDR3 as well. This chain links TRBV7-2 with TRBJ2-3; TRBD2 might be the D (6 bases). V was shortened by 1 base and J by 4 bases, with 9 bases between the two germline ends. This CDR3 is built from 14 residues. Per germline, CDR1 SGHTA and CDR2 FQGNSA. CDR3 residues: CASSLVGGPDTQYF. The DNA of the CDR3 is TGTGCCAGCAGCTTAGTCGGGGGACCAGATACGCAGTATTTT.

This chain links TRBV27 with TRBJ2-2; 10 bases fit TRBD2. The CDR3 contains 18 residues. Germline lookup yields CDR1 MNHEY and CDR2 SMNVEV (reference sequence). With 6 bases clipped from V and 6 bases from J, the junction kept 16 bases outside the gene matches. As DNA, the CDR3 is TGTGCCAGCAGCAACATGGGCGGGGGACTAGCGAGGCCCGGGGAGCTGTTTTTT. Encoded protein: CASSNMGGGLARPGELFF.

V and J are TRBV5-4 and TRBJ1-3, with TRBD1 as a possible D gene (6 bases). The CDR3 spans 15 residues. Germline V lookup: CDR1 SGHNT, CDR2 YYREEE (reference sequence). V shed 4 bases and J shed 1 base, with 12 bases lying between them. CDR3 coding DNA: TGTGCCAGCAGCCTACGGACAGTTTCTGGAAACACCATATATTTT. Amino acid sequence: CASSLRTVSGNTIYF.

V is TRBV18 and J is TRBJ2-7; 8 nucleotides agree with TRBD1. V was pared by 3 bases and J by 4 bases, with 8 bases of the junction left unmatched. The CDR3 consists of 15 residues. Germline V gene sequence: CDR1 KGHSH, CDR2 LQKENI. Written as DNA, the CDR3 is TGTGCCAGCTCACCGGGGAGCAGGGGGCCGTACGAGCAGTACTTC. Residues: CASSPGSRGPYEQYF.

This clone was detected once. This chain uses TRBV25-1 with TRBJ1-2; possibly TRBD1 for D (6 bases). Trimming pared 0 bases from V and 2 bases from J, leaving 16 bases between. Germline lookup yields CDR1 MGHDK and CDR2 SYGVNS. There are 17 residues in the CDR3. Written as DNA, the CDR3 is TGTGCCAGCAGTGAATATGGGGGCGGGGGGGCGAACTATGGCTACACCTTC. Amino acids: CASSEYGGGGANYGYTF.

The rearrangement uses TRBV9 and TRBJ2-5; the match to TRBD2 covers 13 bases. This CDR3 is 16 amino acids long. With V trimmed by 2 bases and J by 5 bases, 6 bases remained unmatched. The germline V gene encodes CDR1 SGDLS and CDR2 YYNGEE. CDR3 loop: CASSVGLAGARETQYF. CDR3 coding DNA: TGTGCCAGCAGCGTCGGACTAGCGGGGGCTCGCGAGACCCAGTACTTC. The full variable domain, its missing parts supplied by reference TRBV9 and TRBJ2-5, is DSGVTQTPKHLITATGQRVTLRCSPRSGDLSVYWYQQSLDQGLQFLIQYYNGEERAKGNILERFSAQQFPDLHSELNLSSLELGDSALYFCASSVGLAGARETQYFGPGTRLLVL.

V and J are TRBV6-5 and TRBJ1-1; maybe TRBD1 (5 bases). The length of the CDR3 is 11 residues. The germline V and J ends were trimmed by 4 bases and 7 bases, with 7 bases remaining between them. Per germline, CDR1 MNHEY and CDR2 SVGAGI. The CDR3 protein is CASSSTVEAFF. In nucleotides, the CDR3 is TGTGCCAGCAGTTCGACAGTTGAAGCTTTCTTT.

This clone was counted only a few times. V gene TRBV11-2 combines with J gene TRBJ2-7; D is perhaps TRBD1 (6 bases). Germline V gene lookup returns CDR1 SGHAT and CDR2 FQNNGV. V lost 5 bases and J lost 4, with 21 bases in between. CDR3 length equals 16 residues. The CDR3 DNA reads as TGTGCCAGCAGCCCTGGGCCCACAGGGAACGCGTACGAGCAGTACTTC. Translation gives CASSPGPTGNAYEQYF.

J is TRBJ1-5 and V is TRBV5-6; D ambiguous. Germline CDR1 and CDR2: SGHDT and YYEEEE. The CDR3 totals 14 residues. Deletions cut 3 bases from V and 2 bases from J, with 9 bases between. The chain's CDR3 is CASSSTIGNQPQHF. CDR3 nucleotide sequence: TGTGCCAGCAGCTCGACAATTGGCAATCAGCCCCAGCATTTT.

Written as DNA, the CDR3 is TGTGCCAGCAGCTTTAGGGGGACATCGGGCGACGAGCAGTACTTC. Residues: CASSFRGTSGDEQYF. The chain combines TRBV11-2 with TRBJ2-7, with D possibly TRBD1 on 6 matching bases. Germline assignment: CDR1 SGHAT and CDR2 FQNNGV. The CDR3 is 15 residues long. V was cut by 3 bases and J by 5 bases, with 17 bases left in between.

This sequence joins TRBV5-4 and TRBJ2-3; TRBD1 matches 7 bases. From germline, CDR1 is SGHNT and CDR2 YYREEE (reference sequence). This CDR3 has 20 amino acids. J lost 0 bases, V lost 4 bases, and 20 bases had no gene match. CDR3 protein: CASSTPGTVGVVLSTDTQYF. The CDR3 nucleotides are TGTGCCAGCAGCACCCCCGGGACAGTGGGGGTGGTGTTAAGCACAGATACGCAGTATTTT.

This chain connects TRBV5-1 to TRBJ2-7; 7 nucleotides align to TRBD2. With V trimmed by 2 bases and J by 5 bases, 4 bases remained unmatched. The CDR3 covers 13 residues. Germline V gives CDR1 SGHRS, CDR2 YFSETQ. The CDR3 DNA follows: TGCGCCAGCAGCTTCGGGGGGAGCAACGAGCAGTACTTC. As protein: CASSFGGSNEQYF.